A selection of T cell receptor beta chains follows, all from one sample in a study of blood T cell repertoires in COVID-19. This table comes from immunoSEQ multiplex PCR, and its TCRdb copy is limited to in-frame clones, with some not included. Here the sample spans about half a million clones, 80% to 90% being singletons. Sequenced input: peripheral blood. The receptor set was obtained from a human donor in a cohort sampled during active COVID-19. Both conserved end residues are part of each CDR3. A D gene is named only where the DNA matches it firmly. Not all rows give a size; the values are once, few, many and, for expanded clones, a class.

J,D,size,V,DNA,CDR3
TRBJ1-6,TRBD1,once,TRBV5-1,TGCGCCAGCAGCCAGGGACAGGGTAGACCCGGAACCCTCCACTTT,CASSQGQGRPGTLHF
TRBJ2-7,NA,NA,TRBV5-1,TGCGCCAGCAGCATAGACTCCTACGAGCAGTACTTC,CASSIDSYEQYF
TRBJ1-5,NA,few,TRBV5-6,TGTGCCAGCAGCTTGGACGGGGGTTATCAGCCCCAGCATTTT,CASSLDGGYQPQHF
TRBJ1-4,NA,NA,TRBV19,TGTGCCAGTAGTATTGTGTCGGGGGATGAAAAACTGTTTTTT,CASSIVSGDEKLFF
TRBJ2-7,TRBD2,NA,TRBV28,TGTGCCAGCGGTAGCGGGAGCGTTCTCTACGAGCAGTACTTC,CASGSGSVLYEQYF
TRBJ2-7,TRBD2,NA,TRBV19,TGTGCCAGTAGTTTGGGACTAGCGGGAGTGAACGAGCAGTACTTC,CASSLGLAGVNEQYF
TRBJ1-5,NA,NA,TRBV2,TGTGCCAGCAGTGTCCGAGCCGAGGTCAATCAGCCCCAGCATTTT,CASSVRAEVNQPQHF
TRBJ1-2,NA,NA,TRBV28,TGTGCCAGCAGAACTCCCGGACACGTCTATGGCTACACCTTC,CASRTPGHVYGYTF
TRBJ2-7,TRBD1,NA,TRBV19,TGTGCCAGTAGTATCGGCGGGACAGGGGTCTACGAGCAGTACTTC,CASSIGGTGVYEQYF
TRBJ1-6,NA,few,TRBV9,TGTGCCAGCAGCGTAGGAGGCCTTGGGTCGGTCCTCCACTTT,CASSVGGLGSVLHF
TRBJ2-7,TRBD2,NA,TRBV30,TGTGCCTGGGCCAGGGGGAGCGGGAGGGCCTACGAGCAGTACTTC,CAWARGSGRAYEQYF
TRBJ1-3,TRBD1,NA,TRBV5-8,TGTGCCAGCAGCTTCTTCAGGGGGCGAGGAAACACCATATATTTT,CASSFFRGRGNTIYF
TRBJ1-2,NA,NA,TRBV5-1,TGCGCCAGCAGCTTCCGGGGGGGAGACTATGGCTACACCTTC,CASSFRGGDYGYTF
TRBJ2-2,NA,NA,TRBV28,TGTGCCAGCAGTTTTGCCGGGGAGACCGGGGAGCTGTTTTTT,CASSFAGETGELFF
TRBJ1-1,NA,NA,TRBV28,TGTGCCAGCAGTTCAGAAGGGAGTGGGGTCTCTGAAGCTTTCTTT,CASSSEGSGVSEAFF
TRBJ2-5,TRBD2,NA,TRBV7-2,TGTGCCAGCAGCTTAGCGGCGGGAGCACGAGAGACCCAGTACTTC,CASSLAAGARETQYF
TRBJ2-7,TRBD1,few,TRBV4-1,TGCGCCAGCAGCCAAAACAGGGGGTCTTACGAGCAGTACTTC,CASSQNRGSYEQYF
TRBJ2-2,TRBD2,NA,TRBV15,TGTGCCACCAGCCCCCCGGGAGGGATCACCGGGGAGCTGTTTTTT,CATSPPGGITGELFF
TRBJ2-3,TRBD2,once,TRBV25-1,TGTGCCAGCAGGACTAGCGGGAGCACAGATACGCAGTATTTT,CASRTSGSTDTQYF
TRBJ1-2,TRBD1,NA,TRBV7-9,TGTGCCAGCAGCTTTACAGGGGAGTATGGCTACACCTTC,CASSFTGEYGYTF
TRBJ1-3,NA,few,TRBV5-1,TGCGCCAGCAGCTTGGGACTCCGCTCCTCTGGAAACACCATATATTTT,CASSLGLRSSGNTIYF
TRBJ2-1,TRBD2,NA,TRBV5-1,TGCGCCAGCAGCTTGGGACTAGCGGGCAATGAGCAGTTCTTC,CASSLGLAGNEQFF
TRBJ1-1,NA,NA,TRBV30,TGTGCCTGGAGAAGGACAACTCGATTGGGAACTGAAGCTTTCTTT,CAWRRTTRLGTEAFF
TRBJ2-7,TRBD1,NA,TRBV27,TGTGCCAGCAGTGATTTGGGACAGGCTTCCTACGAGCAGTACTTC,CASSDLGQASYEQYF
TRBJ1-6,TRBD1,NA,TRBV10-3,TGTGCCATCAGCGCCGGGACAGAAGGTTCACCCCTCCACTTT,CAISAGTEGSPLHF
TRBJ2-2,TRBD2,NA,TRBV28,TGTGCCAGCAGGATGGGACTAGCGGGGTGGGAAAACACCGGGGAGCTGTTTTTT,CASRMGLAGWENTGELFF
TRBJ2-6,TRBD1,NA,TRBV5-4,TGTGCCAGCAGCTTCCGGGACAGGCCCATCGGGGCCAACGTCCTGACTTTC,CASSFRDRPIGANVLTF
TRBJ2-1,NA,NA,TRBV6-5,TGTGCCAGCAAAGGGAGCAATGAGCAGTTCTTC,CASKGSNEQFF
TRBJ2-3,TRBD2,NA,TRBV2,TGTGCCAGCGGCGGGAGGACTAGCGGGACTACCTTCACAGATACGCAGTATTTT,CASGGRTSGTTFTDTQYF
TRBJ2-7,NA,NA,TRBV3-1/TRBV3-2,TGTGCCAGCAGCCAAGACCGTTCCTACGAGCAGTACTTC,CASSQDRSYEQYF
TRBJ2-5,NA,NA,TRBV6-5,TGTGCCAGCACCCCGGGACAAATGTACCAAGAGACCCAGTACTTC,CASTPGQMYQETQYF
TRBJ2-1,TRBD2,NA,TRBV6-4,TGTGCCAGCACCCCCCAAGCGGGAGTGTTCAATGAGCAGTTCTTC,CASTPQAGVFNEQFF
TRBJ1-5,NA,few,TRBV27,TGTGCCAGCAGTTTATCTCAGGGCCTGAATCAGCCCCAGCATTTT,CASSLSQGLNQPQHF
TRBJ1-3,NA,NA,TRBV6-5,TGTGCCAGCAGTTACTCTAGCGGGAGGTTAGGAAACACCATATATTTT,CASSYSSGRLGNTIYF
TRBJ1-5,NA,NA,TRBV5-4,TGTGCCAGCAGCCTGGACAAATATAGCAATCAGCCCCAGCATTTT,CASSLDKYSNQPQHF